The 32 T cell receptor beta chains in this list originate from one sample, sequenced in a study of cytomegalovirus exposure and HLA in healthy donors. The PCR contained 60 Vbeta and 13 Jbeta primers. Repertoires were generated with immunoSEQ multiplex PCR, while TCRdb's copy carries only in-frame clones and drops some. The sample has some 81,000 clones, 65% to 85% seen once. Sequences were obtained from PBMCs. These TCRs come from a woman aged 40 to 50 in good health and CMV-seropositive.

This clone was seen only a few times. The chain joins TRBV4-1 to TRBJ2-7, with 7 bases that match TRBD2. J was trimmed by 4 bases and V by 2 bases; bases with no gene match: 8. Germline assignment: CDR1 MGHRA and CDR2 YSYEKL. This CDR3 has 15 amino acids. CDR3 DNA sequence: TGCGCCAGCAGCCAATGGGAGGGCAGTGTGTACGAGCAGTACTTC. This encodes CASSQWEGSVYEQYF.

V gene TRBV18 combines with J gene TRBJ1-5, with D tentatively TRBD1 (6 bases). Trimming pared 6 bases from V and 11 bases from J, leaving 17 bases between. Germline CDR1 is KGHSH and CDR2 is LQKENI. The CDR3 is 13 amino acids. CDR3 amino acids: CASSPEQGKAQHF. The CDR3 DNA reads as TGTGCCAGCTCTCCAGAACAGGGCAAGGCCCAGCATTTT.

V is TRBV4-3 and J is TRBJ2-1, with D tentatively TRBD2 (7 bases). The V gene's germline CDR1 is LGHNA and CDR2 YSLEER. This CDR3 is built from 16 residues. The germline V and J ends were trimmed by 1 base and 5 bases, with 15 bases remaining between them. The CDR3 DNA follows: TGCGCCAGCAGCCAAGTAGGGGGGGTCATCCACAATGAGCAGTTCTTC. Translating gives CASSQVGGVIHNEQFF.

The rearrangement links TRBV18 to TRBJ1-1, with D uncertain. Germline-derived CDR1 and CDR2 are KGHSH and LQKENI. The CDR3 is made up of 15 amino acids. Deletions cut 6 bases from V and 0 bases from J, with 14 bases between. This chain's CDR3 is CASSPGGNMNTEAFF. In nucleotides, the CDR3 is TGTGCCAGCTCCCCGGGAGGGAACATGAACACTGAAGCTTTCTTT.

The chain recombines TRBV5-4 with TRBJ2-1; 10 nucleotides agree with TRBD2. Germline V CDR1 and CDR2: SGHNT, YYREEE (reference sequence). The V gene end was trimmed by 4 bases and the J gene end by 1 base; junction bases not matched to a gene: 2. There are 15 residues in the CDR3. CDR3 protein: CASSLLAGSYNEQFF. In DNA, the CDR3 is TGTGCCAGCAGCCTACTAGCGGGGTCCTACAATGAGCAGTTCTTC.

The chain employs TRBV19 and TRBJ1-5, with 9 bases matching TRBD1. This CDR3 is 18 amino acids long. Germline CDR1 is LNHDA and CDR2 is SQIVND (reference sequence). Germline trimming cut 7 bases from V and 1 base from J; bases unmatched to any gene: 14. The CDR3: CASTGTGRRGNSNQPQHF. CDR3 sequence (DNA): TGTGCCAGTACGGGGACAGGGAGAAGGGGCAACAGCAATCAGCCCCAGCATTTT.

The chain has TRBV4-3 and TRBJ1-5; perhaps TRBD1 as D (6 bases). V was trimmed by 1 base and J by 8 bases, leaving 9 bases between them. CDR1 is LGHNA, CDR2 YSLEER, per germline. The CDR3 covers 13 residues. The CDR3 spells CASSQVGAEPQHF. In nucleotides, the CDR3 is TGCGCCAGCAGCCAAGTGGGGGCAGAGCCCCAGCATTTT.

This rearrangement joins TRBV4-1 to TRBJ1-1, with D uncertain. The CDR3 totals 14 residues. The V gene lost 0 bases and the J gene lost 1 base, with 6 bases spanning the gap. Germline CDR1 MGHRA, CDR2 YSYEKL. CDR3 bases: TGCGCCAGCAGCCAAGATCCAGAGAACACTGAAGCTTTCTTT. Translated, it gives CASSQDPENTEAFF.

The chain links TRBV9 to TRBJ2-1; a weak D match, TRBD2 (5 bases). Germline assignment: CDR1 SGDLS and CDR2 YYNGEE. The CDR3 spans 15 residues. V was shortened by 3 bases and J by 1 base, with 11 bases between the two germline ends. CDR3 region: CASSAQAASYNEQFF. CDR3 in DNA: TGTGCCAGCAGCGCCCAAGCGGCATCCTACAATGAGCAGTTCTTC.

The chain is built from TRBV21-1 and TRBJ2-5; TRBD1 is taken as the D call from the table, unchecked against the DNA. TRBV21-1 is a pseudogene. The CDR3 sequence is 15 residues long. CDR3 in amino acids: CASSKTGTPQETQYF. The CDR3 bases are TGTGCCAGCAGCAAGACAGGGACACCGCAAGAGACCCAGTACTTC.

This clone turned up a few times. CDR3 loop: CASSPARGHGETQYF. The DNA of the CDR3 is TGTGCCAGTAGTCCCGCGAGGGGGCATGGAGAGACCCAGTACTTC. The chain has TRBV19 and TRBJ2-5; 7 bases map to TRBD1. After removal of 5 bases from V and 4 bases from J, the junction contained 10 bases not matched to a gene. The CDR3 runs 15 residues. Per germline, CDR1 LNHDA and CDR2 SQIVND (reference sequence).

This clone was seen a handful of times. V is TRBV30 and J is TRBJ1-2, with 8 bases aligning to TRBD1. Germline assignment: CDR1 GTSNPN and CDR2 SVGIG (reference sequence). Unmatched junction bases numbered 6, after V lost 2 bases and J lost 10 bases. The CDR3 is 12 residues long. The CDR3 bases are TGTGCCTGGAGTAGAGACAGGGGACCCTACACCTTC. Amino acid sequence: CAWSRDRGPYTF.

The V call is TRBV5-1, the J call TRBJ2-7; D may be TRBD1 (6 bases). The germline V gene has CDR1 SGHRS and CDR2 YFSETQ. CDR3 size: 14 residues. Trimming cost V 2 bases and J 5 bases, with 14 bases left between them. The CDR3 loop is CASSFIGGRDEQYF. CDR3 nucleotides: TGCGCCAGCAGCTTTATTGGGGGCAGGGACGAGCAGTACTTC.

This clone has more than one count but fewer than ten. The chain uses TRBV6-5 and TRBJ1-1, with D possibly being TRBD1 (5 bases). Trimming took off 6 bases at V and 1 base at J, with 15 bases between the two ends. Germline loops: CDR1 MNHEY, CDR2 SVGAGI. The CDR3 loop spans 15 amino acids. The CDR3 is CASRKAGHSNTEAFF. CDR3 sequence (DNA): TGTGCCAGCAGAAAGGCCGGACACTCGAACACTGAAGCTTTCTTT.

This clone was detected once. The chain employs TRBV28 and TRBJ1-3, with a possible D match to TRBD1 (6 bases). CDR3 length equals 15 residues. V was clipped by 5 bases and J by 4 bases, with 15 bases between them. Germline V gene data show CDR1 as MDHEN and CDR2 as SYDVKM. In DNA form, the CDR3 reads TGTGCCAGCAGTAGAACAGGGTTGATCGGAAACACCATATATTTT. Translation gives CASSRTGLIGNTIYF.

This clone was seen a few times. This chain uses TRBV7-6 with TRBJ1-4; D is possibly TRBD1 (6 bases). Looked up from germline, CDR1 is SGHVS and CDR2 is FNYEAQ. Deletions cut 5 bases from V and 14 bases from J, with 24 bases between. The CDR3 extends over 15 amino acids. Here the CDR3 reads CASSPEETGGAGLFF. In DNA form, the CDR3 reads TGTGCCAGCAGCCCAGAGGAGACAGGAGGTGCAGGGCTGTTTTTT.

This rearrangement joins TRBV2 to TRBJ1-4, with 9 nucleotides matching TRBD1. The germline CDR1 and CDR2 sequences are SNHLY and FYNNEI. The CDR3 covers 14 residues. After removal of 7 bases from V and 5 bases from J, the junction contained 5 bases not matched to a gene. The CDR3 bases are TGTGCCAGCACCGGGGACAGGGTAAATGAAAAACTGTTTTTT. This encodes CASTGDRVNEKLFF.

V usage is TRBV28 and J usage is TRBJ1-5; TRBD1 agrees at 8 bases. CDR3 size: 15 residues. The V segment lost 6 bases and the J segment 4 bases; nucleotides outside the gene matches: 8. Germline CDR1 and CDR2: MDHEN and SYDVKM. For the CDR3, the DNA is TGTGCCAGCAGCCCTCGACAGGGGCTGAATCAGCCCCAGCATTTT. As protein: CASSPRQGLNQPQHF.

The CDR3 DNA reads as TGCGCCAGCAGCGCCTTACTAGATACGCAGTATTTT. Translated: CASSALLDTQYF. V and J are TRBV5-1 and TRBJ2-3; unclear D gene. Trimming took off 4 bases at V and 5 bases at J, with 8 bases between the two ends. Germline CDR1 SGHRS, CDR2 YFSETQ. The CDR3 contains 12 residues.

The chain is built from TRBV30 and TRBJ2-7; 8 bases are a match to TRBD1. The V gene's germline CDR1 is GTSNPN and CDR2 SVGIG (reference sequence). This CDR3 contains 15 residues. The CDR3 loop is CALSIGGTGSYEQYF. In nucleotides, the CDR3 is TGTGCACTTTCCATTGGGGGGACAGGCTCCTACGAGCAGTACTTC. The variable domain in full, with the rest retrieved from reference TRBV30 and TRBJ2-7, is SQTIHQWPATLVQPVGSPLSLECTVEGTSNPNLYWYRQAAGRGLQLLFYSVGIGQISSEVPQNLSASRPQDRQFILSSKKLLLSDSGFYLCALSIGGTGSYEQYFGPGTRLTVT.

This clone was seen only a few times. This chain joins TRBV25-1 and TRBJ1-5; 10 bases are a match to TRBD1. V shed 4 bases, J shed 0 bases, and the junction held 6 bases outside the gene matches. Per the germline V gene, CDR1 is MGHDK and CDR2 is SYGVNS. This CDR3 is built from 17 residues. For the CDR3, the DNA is TGTGCCAGCAGTGGACAGGGGGCCCCTTATAGCAATCAGCCCCAGCATTTT. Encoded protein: CASSGQGAPYSNQPQHF.

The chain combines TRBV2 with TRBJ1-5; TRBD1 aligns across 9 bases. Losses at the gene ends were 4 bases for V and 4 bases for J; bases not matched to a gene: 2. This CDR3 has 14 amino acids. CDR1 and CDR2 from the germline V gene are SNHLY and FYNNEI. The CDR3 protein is CASSGDRENQPQHF. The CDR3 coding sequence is TGTGCCAGCAGTGGGGACAGGGAAAATCAGCCCCAGCATTTT.

CDR3 amino acids: CASNARGDTQYF. The CDR3 DNA sequence: TGTGCCAGCAACGCACGGGGAGATACGCAGTATTTT. This sequence joins TRBV7-9 and TRBJ2-3, with a weak D call TRBD2 (5 bases). The CDR3 has 12 amino acids. Trimming left V 7 bases short and J 5 bases short, with 10 bases between. Germline V gene lookup returns CDR1 SEHNR and CDR2 FQNEAQ (reference sequence). Full variable domain (outside the CDR3, taken from reference TRBV7-9 and TRBJ2-3): DTGVSQNPRHKITKRGQNVTFRCDPISEHNRLYWYRQTLGQGPEFLTYFQNEAQLEKSRLLSDRFSAERPKGSFSTLEIQRTEQGDSAMYLCASNARGDTQYFGPGTRLTVL.

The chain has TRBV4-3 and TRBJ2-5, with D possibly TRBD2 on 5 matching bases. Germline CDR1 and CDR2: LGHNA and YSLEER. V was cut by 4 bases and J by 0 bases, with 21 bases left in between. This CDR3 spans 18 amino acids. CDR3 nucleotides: TGCGCCAGCAGCCCGAGGGCTCCAGGCCCTGGGGACCAAGAGACCCAGTACTTC. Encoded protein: CASSPRAPGPGDQETQYF.

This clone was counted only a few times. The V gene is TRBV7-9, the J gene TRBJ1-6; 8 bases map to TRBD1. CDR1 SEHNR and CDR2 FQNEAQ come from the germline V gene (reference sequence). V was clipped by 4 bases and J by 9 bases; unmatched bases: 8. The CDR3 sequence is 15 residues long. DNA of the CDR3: TGTGCCAGCAGCTCCCAGGGGGCCGTGGGTTCACCCCTCCACTTT. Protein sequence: CASSSQGAVGSPLHF.

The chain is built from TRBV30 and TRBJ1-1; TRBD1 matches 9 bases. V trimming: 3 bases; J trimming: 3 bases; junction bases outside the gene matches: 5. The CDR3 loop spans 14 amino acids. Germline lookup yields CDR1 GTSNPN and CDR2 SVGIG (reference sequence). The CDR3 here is CAWSLTGGYTEAFF. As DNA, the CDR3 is TGTGCCTGGAGCCTAACAGGGGGCTACACTGAAGCTTTCTTT. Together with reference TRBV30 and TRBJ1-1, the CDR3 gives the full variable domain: SQTIHQWPATLVQPVGSPLSLECTVEGTSNPNLYWYRQAAGRGLQLLFYSVGIGQISSEVPQNLSASRPQDRQFILSSKKLLLSDSGFYLCAWSLTGGYTEAFFGQGTRLTVV.

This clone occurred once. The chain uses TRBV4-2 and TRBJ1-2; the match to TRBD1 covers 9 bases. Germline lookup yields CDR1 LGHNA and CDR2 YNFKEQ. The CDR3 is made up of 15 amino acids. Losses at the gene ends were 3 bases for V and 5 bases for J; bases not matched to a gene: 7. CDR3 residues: CASSHAPGTGYGYTF. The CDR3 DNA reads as TGTGCCAGCAGCCACGCTCCGGGGACAGGGTATGGCTACACCTTC.

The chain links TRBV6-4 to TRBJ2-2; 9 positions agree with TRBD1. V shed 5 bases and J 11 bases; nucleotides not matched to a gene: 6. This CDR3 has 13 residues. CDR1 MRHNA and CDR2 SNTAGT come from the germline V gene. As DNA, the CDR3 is TGTGCCAGCAGTCTAAACAGGGGGCTAGAGCTGTTTTTT. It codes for CASSLNRGLELFF.

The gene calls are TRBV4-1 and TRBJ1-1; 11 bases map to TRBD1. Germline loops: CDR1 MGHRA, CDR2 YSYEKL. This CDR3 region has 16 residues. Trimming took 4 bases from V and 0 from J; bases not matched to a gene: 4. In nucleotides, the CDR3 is TGCGCCAGCAGCCCTCGGACAGGGGGCATGAACACTGAAGCTTTCTTT. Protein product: CASSPRTGGMNTEAFF.

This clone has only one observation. As DNA, the CDR3 is TGTGCCAGCAGCTTGAGAGGGGGAGACACTGAAGCTTTCTTT. It encodes CASSLRGGDTEAFF. The chain combines TRBV7-9 with TRBJ1-1, with D possibly TRBD1 on 6 matching bases. This CDR3 spans 14 amino acids. The V gene's germline CDR1 is SEHNR and CDR2 FQNEAQ (reference sequence). Trimming took 3 bases from V and 3 from J, leaving 11 bases between them. The whole variable domain, remainder taken from reference TRBV7-9 and TRBJ1-1, is DTGVSQNPRHKITKRGQNVTFRCDPISEHNRLYWYRQTLGQGPEFLTYFQNEAQLEKSRLLSDRFSAERPKGSFSTLEIQRTEQGDSAMYLCASSLRGGDTEAFFGQGTRLTVV.

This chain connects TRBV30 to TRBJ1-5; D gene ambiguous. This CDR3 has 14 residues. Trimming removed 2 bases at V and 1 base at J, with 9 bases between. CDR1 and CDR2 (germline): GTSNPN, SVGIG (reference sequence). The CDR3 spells CAWSRGGSNQPQHF. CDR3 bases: TGTGCCTGGAGTCGAGGTGGAAGCAATCAGCCCCAGCATTTT.

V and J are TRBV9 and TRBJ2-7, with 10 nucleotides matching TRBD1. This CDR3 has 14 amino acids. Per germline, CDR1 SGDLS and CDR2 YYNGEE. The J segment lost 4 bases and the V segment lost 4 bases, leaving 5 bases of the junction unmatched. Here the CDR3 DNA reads TGTGCCAGCAGCCCCGGGACAGGGGAGTACGAGCAGTACTTC. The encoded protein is CASSPGTGEYEQYF.